This is a list of T cell receptor beta chains from one sample in a study of T-cell reconstitution after alpha-beta-depleted transplantation in children. Each CDR3 protein is one row after TCRdb ran MiXCR on the PCR reads. The sample gives around 670,000 distinct CDR3 sequences, around 12% of which show up once; 0.79% is in the top ten. The sequencing used PBMCs, collected before TCRalphabeta/CD19-depleted stem cell transplant. The source is a girl aged 2 to 9 with congenital amegakaryocytic thrombocytopenia, due to receive a stem cell transplant. Both conserved end residues are part of each CDR3. Each record gives: V gene, D gene, J gene, clone size, CDR3 DNA, CDR3 protein. D genes are given only for firm matches. Only some rows state a clone size, as once, few, many or a class for expanded clones.

TRBV5-1	.	TRBJ1-1	few	TGCGCCAGCAGGTTTGGGGAGGACACTGAAGCTTTCTTT	CASRFGEDTEAFF
TRBV2	TRBD2	TRBJ2-6	.	TGTGCCAGCAGTGAAGTGCGACCGGCGGGAGGGCCCTTGTCGGACTCTGGGGCCAACGTCCTGACTTTC	CASSEVRPAGGPLSDSGANVLTF
TRBV15	TRBD2	TRBJ2-1	.	TGTGCCACCGGTTCGGGGGGGCCCGAGTTCTTC	CATGSGGPEFF
TRBV2	.	TRBJ1-6	few	TGTGCCAGCAGTGTCTTCCCGACCGAGCGAAATTCACCCCTCCACTTT	CASSVFPTERNSPLHF
TRBV20-1	TRBD2	TRBJ2-3	many	TGCAGTCCCCAGCCAACAGCGGGGACAGATACGCAGTATTTT	CSPQPTAGTDTQYF
TRBV5-1	TRBD1	TRBJ2-1	many	TGCGCCAGCAGCTTGGGGACAGGGACTTCTGTCGATGAGCAGTTCTTC	CASSLGTGTSVDEQFF
TRBV5-1	.	TRBJ2-7	.	TGCGCCAGCAGCTTGTCACAGGGAATCCCCTACGAGCAGTACTTC	CASSLSQGIPYEQYF
TRBV20-1	.	TRBJ1-5	once	TGCAGTGCTAGAGATTGGGGGGCTAATAGCAATCAGCCCCAGCATTTT	CSARDWGANSNQPQHF
TRBV11-1	TRBD2	TRBJ2-1	many	TGTGCCAGCAGCCCCCTCGGGACTAGCGGGAGGGGCGTGGTCAATGAGCAGTTCTTC	CASSPLGTSGRGVVNEQFF
TRBV6-1	.	TRBJ2-3	many	TGTGCCAGCAGTGAGGTGTTTAGCACAGATACGCAGTATTTT	CASSEVFSTDTQYF
TRBV2	.	TRBJ2-3	few	TGTGCCAGCAGTTATGGGGCGCGAACAGATACGCAGTATTTT	CASSYGARTDTQYF
TRBV29-1	.	TRBJ2-2	many	TGCAGCGTTGGGCGAACCGGGGAGCTGTTTTTT	CSVGRTGELFF